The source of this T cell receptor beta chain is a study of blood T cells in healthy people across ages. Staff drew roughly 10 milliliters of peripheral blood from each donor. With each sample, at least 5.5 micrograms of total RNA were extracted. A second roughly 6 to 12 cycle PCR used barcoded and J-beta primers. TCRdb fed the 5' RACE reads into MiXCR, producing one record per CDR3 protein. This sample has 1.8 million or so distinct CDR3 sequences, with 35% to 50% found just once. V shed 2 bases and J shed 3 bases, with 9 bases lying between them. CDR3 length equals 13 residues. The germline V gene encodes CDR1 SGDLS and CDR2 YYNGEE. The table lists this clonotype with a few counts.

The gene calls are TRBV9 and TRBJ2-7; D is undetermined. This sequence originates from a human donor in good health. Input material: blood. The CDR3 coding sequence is TGTGCCAGCAGCGTCGGGCAGAACTACGAGCAGTACTTC. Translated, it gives CASSVGQNYEQYF.